This T cell receptor (beta chain) was sequenced in a study of PD-L1 blockade in urothelial cancer. This sample's time point: peripheral blood 6 weeks after treatment start. The CDR3 is made up of 15 amino acids. Germline trimming cut 4 bases from V and 4 bases from J; bases unmatched to any gene: 8. CDR1 and CDR2 (germline): SGHNT, YYREEE (reference sequence). The protocol was immunoSEQ multiplex PCR, while the TCRdb copy is restricted to in-frame clones and leaves out a portion. The top ten hold approximately 11% of the sample, which has 66,000 or so clones, approximately 91% seen once. This clonotype was obtained from a man between 60 and 75 years old with urothelial cancer. Sequencing was performed on PBMCs, taken around atezolizumab (anti-PD-L1) treatment. The J gene is TRBJ2-5, the V gene TRBV5-4; 9 bases agree with TRBD1. The CDR3: CASSESGTGLETQYF. The DNA for the CDR3 is TGTGCCAGCAGCGAATCTGGGACAGGGCTAGAGACCCAGTACTTC.